One sample yielded the 32 T cell receptor beta chains listed below, sequenced in a study of T cells after yellow fever vaccination. Via MiXCR, TCRdb re-called the 5' RACE reads, giving one row per CDR3 protein. The sample includes around 310,000 distinct CDR3 sequences, almost 4% of them seen just once. Specimen: PBMCs, collected 5 days after the yellow fever booster vaccination. These receptors were obtained from a man in his late teens or twenties who received the YFV17D yellow fever vaccine.

This clonotype appeared a few times. The gene calls are TRBV11-2 and TRBJ2-5; D is uncertain. Trimming removed 5 bases from V and 1 base from J, with 11 bases in between. CDR3 size: 14 residues. CDR1 and CDR2 from the germline V gene are SGHAT and FQNNGV. CDR3 coding DNA: TGTGCCAGCAGCCCTTATAAGCTCCAAGAGACCCAGTACTTC. It codes for CASSPYKLQETQYF.

This clonotype was counted ten times or more. V usage is TRBV5-1 and J usage is TRBJ1-2; possible D gene TRBD1, 5 bases. V was pared by 5 bases and J by 0 bases, with 8 bases between. Germline values: CDR1 SGHRS, CDR2 YFSETQ. The length of the CDR3 is 13 residues. The CDR3 is CASRGPSNYGYTF. For the CDR3, the DNA is TGCGCCAGCAGGGGACCTTCTAACTATGGCTACACCTTC.

This clonotype has more than one count but fewer than ten. The chain employs TRBV7-2 and TRBJ2-7; a weak D match, TRBD1 (7 bases). V was trimmed by 8 bases and J by 4 bases, leaving 18 bases between them. Germline V gives CDR1 SGHTA, CDR2 FQGNSA. The CDR3 is 14 residues long. CDR3 in amino acids: CASSSSPGGYEQYF. The CDR3 coding sequence is TGTGCCAGCTCCTCAAGTCCAGGGGGGTACGAGCAGTACTTC.

The rearrangement uses TRBV12-3 or TRBV12-4 and TRBJ2-7; a weak D match, TRBD1 (6 bases). V lost 5 bases, J lost 2 bases, and 13 bases lay in between. CDR3 length: 14 amino acids. CDR3 sequence (DNA): TGTGCCAGCAGTGGCCAACAGGGCCCCTACGAGCAGTACTTC. This translates into CASSGQQGPYEQYF.

In its sample, this clonotype was seen a few times. The rearrangement links TRBV20-1 to TRBJ2-7; D is perhaps TRBD2 (5 bases). CDR1 and CDR2 (germline): DFQATT, SNEGSKA (reference sequence). The CDR3 spans 15 residues. Trimming shortened V by 0 bases and J by 6 bases, and 18 bases separated the two germline ends. CDR3 region: CSARDPRPLRGEQYV. CDR3 DNA: TGCAGTGCTAGAGATCCCCGACCCCTACGGGGCGAGCAGTACGTC.

This clonotype was recorded a few times. The chain couples TRBV29-1 to TRBJ2-3; 9 positions match TRBD2. The CDR3 runs to 15 residues. Germline loops: CDR1 SQVTM, CDR2 ANQGSEA. V lost 0 bases and J lost 4; bases outside the gene matches: 5. CDR3 in amino acids: CSVEDLSGGPDTQYF. The CDR3 coding sequence is TGCAGCGTTGAAGATCTTAGCGGGGGCCCAGATACGCAGTATTTT.

This clonotype appeared many times. The genes are TRBV7-2 and TRBJ2-2; 10 nucleotides agree with TRBD1. V was clipped by 5 bases and J by 4 bases; unmatched bases: 4. The CDR3 is 15 residues long. Per the germline V gene, CDR1 is SGHTA and CDR2 is FQGNSA. CDR3 loop: CASSGQGGGTGELFF. Here the CDR3 DNA reads TGTGCCAGCAGCGGACAGGGGGGAGGCACCGGGGAGCTGTTTTTT.

There are a few counts of this clonotype. The chain combines TRBV7-6 with TRBJ1-5; weak D call: TRBD1 (5 bases). From germline, CDR1 is SGHVS and CDR2 FNYEAQ. This CDR3 is built from 13 residues. The V end was cut by 4 bases, the J end by 4 bases, with 8 bases between. The CDR3 coding sequence is TGTGCCAGCAGCTCCAGGGTTAATCAGCCCCAGCATTTT. It specifies CASSSRVNQPQHF.

In the case of this clonotype: This CDR3 is missing its conserved last phenylalanine or tryptophan, likely due to a read error. The limits of the CDR3 on the DNA are not certain, so only TCRdb's listed CDR3 is given. This chain uses TRBV7-9 with TRBJ2-3; TRBD2 is the table's D call and was not checked against the DNA. The germline gives CDR1 SEHNR, CDR2 FQNEAQ (reference sequence). Inclusive of both ends, the CDR3 amounts to 10 amino acids. This chain's CDR3 is CASSQPPGLL.

This clonotype appeared many times. The CDR3 sequence is CASDLISPSTEAFF. In DNA form, the CDR3 reads TGCGCCAGCGATCTCATAAGTCCCAGCACTGAAGCTTTCTTT. V is TRBV5-1 and J is TRBJ1-1; D is unresolved. The CDR3 consists of 14 residues. Germline-derived CDR1 and CDR2 are SGHRS and YFSETQ. V lost 7 bases and J 4 bases, leaving 17 bases between the germline ends.

This clonotype was recorded a few times. This chain's CDR3 is CASSQEPRTGSGYTF. The CDR3 DNA reads as TGCGCCAGCAGCCAAGAACCCCGGACAGGGAGCGGCTACACCTTC. This chain links TRBV4-3 with TRBJ1-2; TRBD1 aligns across 8 bases. Trimming took 0 bases from V and 8 from J; bases not matched to a gene: 8. The V gene's germline CDR1 is LGHNA and CDR2 YSLEER. The CDR3 consists of 15 residues.

The chain recombines TRBV7-6 with TRBJ2-3; 10 nucleotides agree with TRBD2. The CDR3 has 16 amino acids. Looked up from germline, CDR1 is SGHVS and CDR2 is FNYEAQ. V lost 2 bases, J lost 1 base, and 3 bases stayed unmatched. In DNA form, the CDR3 reads TGTGCCAGCAGCTTATCCGGGACTAGCGGCACAGATACGCAGTATTTT. The encoded protein is CASSLSGTSGTDTQYF.

This clonotype was observed a few times. The chain recombines TRBV30 with TRBJ1-1, with a possible D match to TRBD1 (6 bases). Germline CDR1 reads GTSNPN; CDR2 reads SVGIG (reference sequence). Trimming removed 1 base from V and 3 bases from J, with 12 bases in between. This CDR3 contains 14 residues. This CDR3 reads CAWSAGQYYTEAFF. CDR3 coding DNA: TGTGCCTGGAGTGCTGGACAGTATTACACTGAAGCTTTCTTT. The full variable domain, with the rest looked up from reference TRBV30 and TRBJ1-1, is SQTIHQWPATLVQPVGSPLSLECTVEGTSNPNLYWYRQAAGRGLQLLFYSVGIGQISSEVPQNLSASRPQDRQFILSSKKLLLSDSGFYLCAWSAGQYYTEAFFGQGTRLTVV.

Many counts were recorded for this clonotype. The chain joins TRBV20-1 to TRBJ2-5; D possibly corresponds to TRBD2 (5 bases). The CDR3 loop spans 14 amino acids. CDR1 and CDR2 from the germline V gene are DFQATT and SNEGSKA (reference sequence). V was pared by 0 bases and J by 2 bases, with 10 bases between. The CDR3 is CSARDEGSQETQYF. CDR3 sequence (DNA): TGCAGTGCTAGAGATGAGGGATCTCAAGAGACCCAGTACTTC.

V gene TRBV20-1 combines with J gene TRBJ1-4, with 8 bases fitting TRBD1. Germline trimming cut 2 bases from V and 8 bases from J; bases unmatched to any gene: 7. CDR1 is DFQATT, CDR2 SNEGSKA, per germline (reference sequence). The CDR3 has 14 amino acids. The CDR3 protein is CSARHGQGGEKLFF. CDR3 DNA: TGCAGTGCTAGACATGGACAGGGAGGGGAAAAACTGTTTTTT.

This clonotype has just a few counts. V gene TRBV5-4 combines with J gene TRBJ2-1; 11 bases line up with TRBD2. V was pared by 9 bases and J by 0 bases, with 5 bases of the junction left unmatched. Germline CDR1 and CDR2: SGHNT and YYREEE (reference sequence). The CDR3 has 15 residues. CDR3 coding DNA: TGTGCCACCATAGCGGGGGGGAGCTCCTACAATGAGCAGTTCTTC. This sequence encodes CATIAGGSSYNEQFF.

The chain has TRBV18 and TRBJ1-6; perhaps TRBD1 as D (5 bases). The CDR3 contains 16 residues. CDR1 is KGHSH and CDR2 is LQKENI in the germline V gene. The ends were cut back, 3 bases at V and 0 bases at J, with 9 bases in the middle. The CDR3: CASSPGTSSYNSPLHF. The CDR3, as DNA: TGTGCCAGCTCACCTGGGACGAGCTCCTATAATTCACCCCTCCACTTT.

This clonotype was counted between two and nine times. The J gene is TRBJ1-3, the V gene TRBV29-1; weak D call: TRBD1 (5 bases). In germline, CDR1 is SQVTM, CDR2 ANQGSEA. Deletions cut 7 bases from V and 0 bases from J, with 13 bases between. The CDR3 is 14 amino acids. CDR3 protein: CSADGGSSGNTIYF. DNA for the CDR3: TGCAGCGCAGATGGGGGGAGCTCTGGAAACACCATATATTTT.

In its sample, this clonotype was seen a few times. The chain employs TRBV18 and TRBJ1-1, with D perhaps TRBD1 (5 bases). The V gene's germline CDR1 is KGHSH and CDR2 LQKENI. The CDR3 extends over 14 amino acids. V lost 3 bases and J 0 bases, leaving 8 bases between the germline ends. CDR3 residues: CASSPQGVNTEAFF. CDR3 coding DNA: TGTGCCAGCTCACCCCAGGGTGTGAACACTGAAGCTTTCTTT.

This clonotype was picked up a small number of times. This chain links TRBV7-2 with TRBJ2-2; a possible D gene is TRBD2 (6 bases). Trimming removed 6 bases from V and 7 bases from J, with 18 bases in between. The CDR3 is 15 residues long. CDR1 is SGHTA, CDR2 FQGNSA, per germline. CDR3 bases: TGTGCCAGCAGTCCGCGACTAGGAGAGTACGGGGAGCTGTTTTTT. Protein product: CASSPRLGEYGELFF.

There are many counts of this clonotype. V gene TRBV9 combines with J gene TRBJ2-3; 12 bases are a match to TRBD2. V lost 4 bases and J lost 5; bases outside the gene matches: 5. This CDR3 has 15 amino acids. The germline V gene has CDR1 SGDLS and CDR2 YYNGEE. CDR3 in DNA: TGTGCCAGCAGCTCTAGCGGGGGGGCCGGAGATACGCAGTATTTT. As protein: CASSSSGGAGDTQYF. Drawing the rest from reference TRBV9 and TRBJ2-3, the complete variable domain is DSGVTQTPKHLITATGQRVTLRCSPRSGDLSVYWYQQSLDQGLQFLIQYYNGEERAKGNILERFSAQQFPDLHSELNLSSLELGDSALYFCASSSSGGAGDTQYFGPGTRLTVL.

This clonotype came up a few times. The chain recombines TRBV5-4 with TRBJ2-1; a weak D match, TRBD2 (6 bases). The CDR3 runs 17 residues. CDR1 and CDR2 (germline): SGHNT, YYREEE (reference sequence). The V end lost 0 bases, the J end lost 1 base, and 14 bases lay between the germline ends. CDR3 DNA: TGTGCCAGCAGCTTGGGTACAGCGGGCGGTTCCTACAATGAGCAGTTCTTC. This gives the protein CASSLGTAGGSYNEQFF.

Ten or more counts support this clonotype. The chain carries TRBV5-1 and TRBJ2-6, with D unclear. The CDR3 is 14 amino acids. Looked up from germline, CDR1 is SGHRS and CDR2 is YFSETQ. V was trimmed by 4 bases and J by 4 bases, leaving 9 bases between them. CDR3 sequence (DNA): TGCGCCAGCAGCCTTCTCGAAGGGGCCAACGTCCTGACTTTC. It translates to CASSLLEGANVLTF.

This clonotype was seen only a few times. The V and J genes are TRBV10-3 and TRBJ2-1; 9 positions agree with TRBD2. The J segment lost 8 bases and the V segment lost 2 bases, leaving 7 bases of the junction unmatched. Germline assignment: CDR1 ENHRY and CDR2 SYGVKD. This CDR3 comprises 15 residues. CDR3 nucleotides: TGTGCCATCAGTGAGCCCGGGACTAGCAGCGATGAGCAGTTCTTC. Its translation is CAISEPGTSSDEQFF.

This clonotype was picked up many times. The CDR3 bases are TGTGCCAGCAGTTACCTAGGGACAGGGGTCTACGAGCAGTACTTC. Protein product: CASSYLGTGVYEQYF. The chain links TRBV6-6 to TRBJ2-7, with 10 bases that match TRBD1. With 2 bases clipped from V and 3 bases from J, the junction kept 4 bases outside the gene matches. The germline V gene encodes CDR1 MNHNY and CDR2 SVGAGI (reference sequence). The CDR3 is 15 residues long.

This clonotype was observed a handful of times. The chain combines TRBV19 with TRBJ2-7; the D is unclear. V was clipped by 9 bases and J by 0 bases, with 15 bases between them. The length of the CDR3 is 14 residues. Germline V gives CDR1 LNHDA, CDR2 SQIVND (reference sequence). The CDR3 bases are TGTGCCAGCTCTCCATCCTACACCTCCTACGAGCAGTACGTC. It encodes CASSPSYTSYEQYV.

There are many counts of this clonotype. The rearrangement joins TRBV7-9 to TRBJ1-5, with 11 bases lining up with TRBD1. CDR3 size: 16 residues. V trimming: 5 bases; J trimming: 6 bases; junction bases outside the gene matches: 9. Germline V gene lookup returns CDR1 SEHNR and CDR2 FQNEAQ (reference sequence). The chain's CDR3 is CASSGSGQGVAQPQHF. Written as DNA, the CDR3 is TGTGCCAGCAGCGGATCGGGACAGGGGGTGGCTCAGCCCCAGCATTTT. The complete variable domain, with remaining parts taken from reference TRBV7-9 and TRBJ1-5, reads DTGVSQNPRHKITKRGQNVTFRCDPISEHNRLYWYRQTLGQGPEFLTYFQNEAQLEKSRLLSDRFSAERPKGSFSTLEIQRTEQGDSAMYLCASSGSGQGVAQPQHFGDGTRLSIL.

This clonotype appeared many times. The chain carries TRBV5-1 and TRBJ2-7; 9 bases line up with TRBD1. Per germline, CDR1 SGHRS and CDR2 YFSETQ. This CDR3 region has 16 residues. V trimming: 4 bases; J trimming: 5 bases; junction bases outside the gene matches: 13. The CDR3 spells CASSGPGQGLLDEQYF. CDR3 DNA sequence: TGCGCCAGCAGCGGACCGGGACAGGGTCTCCTCGACGAGCAGTACTTC.

This clonotype was seen more than once but under ten times. The rearrangement joins TRBV28 to TRBJ2-2; 10 nucleotides align to TRBD2. Germline V gene data show CDR1 as MDHEN and CDR2 as SYDVKM. The V gene end was trimmed by 3 bases and the J gene end by 0 bases; junction bases not matched to a gene: 13. This CDR3 contains 20 residues. CDR3 sequence reads: CASSFRSRLAGAANTGELFF. In DNA form, the CDR3 reads TGTGCCAGCAGTTTCCGGTCGAGGCTAGCGGGGGCCGCGAACACCGGGGAGCTGTTTTTT.

This clonotype came up a few times. This chain links TRBV5-1 with TRBJ1-1; D uncertain. The CDR3 contains 15 residues. V was pared by 1 base and J by 1 base, with 11 bases between. From germline, CDR1 is SGHRS and CDR2 YFSETQ. This CDR3 reads CASSLLPGSNTEAFF. In nucleotides, the CDR3 is TGCGCCAGCAGCTTGTTGCCAGGATCGAACACTGAAGCTTTCTTT. Based on the CDR3 plus reference TRBV5-1 and TRBJ1-1, the full variable domain is KAGVTQTPRYLIKTRGQQVTLSCSPISGHRSVSWYQQTPGQGLQFLFEYFSETQRNKGNFPGRFSGRQFSNSRSEMNVSTLELGDSALYLCASSLLPGSNTEAFFGQGTRLTVV.

This clonotype was seen ten or more times. This chain uses TRBV19 with TRBJ1-5, with 10 bases matching TRBD1. CDR3 length equals 16 residues. V gave up 6 bases and J gave up 8 bases; unmatched junction bases: 13. Germline V CDR1 and CDR2: LNHDA, SQIVND (reference sequence). The CDR3 DNA follows: TGTGCCAGTAGACCGGGACAGGGGACTTTAAGGGAGCCCCAGCATTTT. This gives the protein CASRPGQGTLREPQHF.

This clonotype was counted at least ten times. The chain is built from TRBV7-9 and TRBJ1-2; 8 nucleotides match TRBD1. This CDR3 has 12 amino acids. Trimming cost V 5 bases and J 5 bases; bases outside gene matches: 1. Germline CDR1 reads SEHNR; CDR2 reads FQNEAQ (reference sequence). CDR3 in amino acids: CASSDRGYGYTF. The CDR3 nucleotides read TGTGCCAGCAGCGACAGGGGATATGGCTACACCTTC.